A single sample gave rise to the 28 T cell receptor beta chains below, sequenced in a study of T-cell reconstitution after alpha-beta-depleted transplantation in children. A library of TCRbeta sequences, prepared with unique molecular identifiers, was generated. TCRdb re-analysed the PCR reads in MiXCR, keeping a single row per CDR3 protein. This table holds 500,000 to 750,000 distinct CDR3 sequences, over 10% found once. The sample was PBMCs, mostly from graft donor cells, taken 360 days after TCRalphabeta/CD19-depleted stem cell transplant. Receptor source: a male patient under 18 who had a stem cell transplant for acute myeloid leukemia, so the T cells may come from the graft donor.

The chain joins TRBV7-2 to TRBJ2-7; 9 bases align to TRBD2. The V gene end was trimmed by 3 bases and the J gene end by 3 bases; junction bases not matched to a gene: 9. The CDR3 consists of 16 residues. In germline, CDR1 is SGHTA, CDR2 FQGNSA. The CDR3 region has the DNA TGTGCCAGCAGCTTCCCCCTGGCGGGAGGGGACTACGAGCAGTACTTC. It translates to CASSFPLAGGDYEQYF.

This clonotype turned up a few times. The rearrangement uses TRBV7-2 and TRBJ2-7; no clear D gene. Trimming cost V 1 base and J 3 bases, with 7 bases left between them. This CDR3 has 13 amino acids. Germline V gene sequence: CDR1 SGHTA, CDR2 FQGNSA. DNA of the CDR3: TGTGCCAGCAGCTTAGGGGCCTACTACGAGCAGTACTTC. It is translated as CASSLGAYYEQYF.

This clonotype turned up a few times. The gene calls are TRBV24-1 and TRBJ2-1; D is perhaps TRBD2 (5 bases). Between the trimmed V and J ends, which lost 8 bases and 1 base, there was a span of 8 bases. The CDR3 runs to 13 residues. Germline V gene lookup returns CDR1 KGHDR and CDR2 SFDVKD. The CDR3 spells CATMDFSYNEQFF. Here the CDR3 DNA reads TGTGCCACCATGGACTTTTCCTACAATGAGCAGTTCTTC.

About this clonotype: No conserved phenylalanine or tryptophan is present at the end of the CDR3, so a read error is the likely explanation. The rearrangement links TRBV18 to TRBJ1-2, with D hard to call. The CDR3 has 13 amino acids. The germline CDR1 and CDR2 sequences are KGHSH and LQKENI. V was cut by 1 base and J by 8 bases, with 11 bases left in between. Written as DNA, the CDR3 is TGTGCCAGCTCACCACGACAAAATGAGGGCTACACCTGC. Amino acids: CASSPRQNEGYTC.

The genes are TRBV6-5 and TRBJ2-3; D might be TRBD2 (7 bases). Germline loops: CDR1 MNHEY, CDR2 SVGAGI. Trimming shortened V by 2 bases and J by 5 bases, and 11 bases separated the two germline ends. This CDR3 has 14 amino acids. DNA of the CDR3: TGTGCCAGCAGTTACGGGGGGGCGCTAGATACGCAGTATTTT. This codes for CASSYGGALDTQYF.

This clonotype was detected a few times. The chain is built from TRBV12-3 or TRBV12-4 and TRBJ2-5; 7 positions agree with TRBD2. V shed 5 bases and J 4 bases; nucleotides not matched to a gene: 16. The length of the CDR3 is 17 residues. The CDR3 loop reads CASSPRAGVGLRETQYF. Here the CDR3 DNA reads TGTGCCAGCAGTCCACGTGCGGGGGTTGGTTTAAGAGAGACCCAGTACTTC.

In this sample, this clonotype turned up a few times. This rearrangement joins TRBV20-1 to TRBJ2-4; no reliable D call. The CDR3 loop spans 15 amino acids. V dropped 2 bases and J dropped 0 bases, with 11 bases sitting between them. CDR1 is DFQATT, CDR2 SNEGSKA, per germline (reference sequence). The CDR3 nucleotides read TGCAGTGCTAGATGGACGGCCCTAGCCAAAAACATTCAGTACTTC. Residues: CSARWTALAKNIQYF.

This clonotype occurred many times. The rearrangement uses TRBV5-1 and TRBJ2-7, with D possibly TRBD1 on 6 matching bases. Germline CDR1 SGHRS, CDR2 YFSETQ. This CDR3 comprises 14 residues. Trimming pared 4 bases from V and 2 bases from J, leaving 13 bases between. In DNA form, the CDR3 reads TGCGCCAGCAGCACGTCGACAGGAACCTACGAGCAGTACTTC. It translates to CASSTSTGTYEQYF.

The J gene is TRBJ2-5, the V gene TRBV2, with D perhaps matching TRBD2 (5 bases). V was shortened by 2 bases and J by 5 bases, with 12 bases between the two germline ends. The CDR3 length is 14 residues. In germline, CDR1 is SNHLY, CDR2 FYNNEI. For the CDR3, the DNA is TGTGCCAGCAGTGAACGAACTAGGAGGGAGACCCAGTACTTC. Protein product: CASSERTRRETQYF.

The chain recombines TRBV20-1 with TRBJ2-7; D may be TRBD2 (6 bases). CDR1 and CDR2 (germline): DFQATT, SNEGSKA (reference sequence). This CDR3 spans 14 amino acids. The germline V and J ends were trimmed by 3 bases and 4 bases, with 16 bases remaining between them. The DNA of the CDR3 is TGCAGTGCTAGGGACGGGAGCGCCCCTTACGAGCAGTACTTC. Translated, it gives CSARDGSAPYEQYF.

The chain joins TRBV6-4 to TRBJ2-1; the D gene is possibly TRBD1 (6 bases). CDR1 MRHNA and CDR2 SNTAGT come from the germline V gene. CDR3 length: 13 residues. The germline V and J ends were trimmed by 4 bases and 13 bases, with 17 bases remaining between them. The CDR3 protein is CASSGFGSGHQFF. In nucleotides, the CDR3 is TGTGCCAGCAGTGGGTTTGGTTCGGGACATCAGTTCTTC.

This chain uses TRBV4-3 with TRBJ2-7, with D tentatively TRBD2 (5 bases). The germline V gene encodes CDR1 LGHNA and CDR2 YSLEER. The CDR3 consists of 14 residues. Trimming pared 0 bases from V and 1 base from J, leaving 7 bases between. DNA for the CDR3: TGCGCCAGCAGCCAAGAGGACTTATCCTACGAGCAGTACTTC. Encoded protein: CASSQEDLSYEQYF.

This clonotype was observed a handful of times. V is TRBV7-2 and J is TRBJ2-3, with D unresolved. The CDR3 loop spans 12 amino acids. The V and J ends lost 10 bases and 4 bases respectively, with 12 bases between them. Germline V gene data show CDR1 as SGHTA and CDR2 as FQGNSA. CDR3 nucleotide sequence: TGTGCCACTCGAAAGGTGGCAGATACGCAGTATTTT. Its translation is CATRKVADTQYF.

The chain uses TRBV7-8 and TRBJ2-2; maybe TRBD2 (6 bases). The CDR3 covers 14 residues. The V and J ends lost 10 bases and 1 base respectively, with 13 bases between them. Germline CDR1 is SGHVS and CDR2 is FQNEAQ. CDR3 nucleotide sequence: TGTGCCACCCGTCGCGGGGTGAACACCGGGGAGCTGTTTTTT. Amino acid sequence: CATRRGVNTGELFF. Full variable domain (remainder filled in from reference TRBV7-8 and TRBJ2-2): GAGVSQSPRYKVAKRGQDVALRCDPISGHVSLFWYQQALGQGPEFLTYFQNEAQLDKSGLPSDRFFAERPEGSVSTLKIQRTQQEDSAVYLCATRRGVNTGELFFGEGSRLTVL.

V gene TRBV28 combines with J gene TRBJ2-3; maybe TRBD2 (5 bases). Germline values: CDR1 MDHEN, CDR2 SYDVKM. There are 16 residues in the CDR3. V was clipped by 2 bases and J by 0 bases, with 12 bases between them. CDR3 residues: CASSLRGVPSTDTQYF. The CDR3 DNA is TGTGCCAGCAGTTTACGGGGAGTTCCAAGCACAGATACGCAGTATTTT.

This chain connects TRBV28 to TRBJ2-3; D is perhaps TRBD1 (6 bases). The CDR3 has 16 amino acids. Looked up from germline, CDR1 is MDHEN and CDR2 is SYDVKM. Trimming cost V 8 bases and J 2 bases, with 20 bases left between them. The CDR3 reads CASLLTGQGYTDTQYF. CDR3 in DNA: TGTGCCAGCCTTCTTACTGGGCAGGGGTACACAGATACGCAGTATTTT.

This clonotype was found many times. The genes are TRBV28 and TRBJ1-2; D unresolved. The CDR3 runs to 13 residues. V was trimmed by 0 bases and J by 4 bases, leaving 6 bases between them. Germline CDR1 and CDR2: MDHEN and SYDVKM. CDR3 amino acids: CASSLWASYGYTF. Written as DNA, the CDR3 is TGTGCCAGCAGTTTATGGGCCTCCTATGGCTACACCTTC.

Only a few counts were recorded for this clonotype. The chain carries TRBV7-6 and TRBJ1-1; D may be TRBD1 (6 bases). V was cut by 5 bases and J by 10 bases, with 26 bases left in between. The germline gives CDR1 SGHVS, CDR2 FNYEAQ. The CDR3 has 16 amino acids. The CDR3 sequence is CASSTKSDRGERGAFF. The CDR3 nucleotides are TGTGCCAGCAGCACAAAGTCGGATAGGGGGGAGAGGGGAGCTTTCTTT.

Ten or more counts support this clonotype. This chain links TRBV11-1 with TRBJ2-1; 9 bases agree with TRBD2. Germline loops: CDR1 SGHAT, CDR2 FQDESV (reference sequence). CDR3 length: 19 amino acids. After removal of 4 bases from V and 0 bases from J, the junction contained 13 bases not matched to a gene. CDR3 coding DNA: TGTGCCAGCAGCTCAGGACGGCGGGAGGGCTACAGCTCCTACAATGAGCAGTTCTTC. It encodes CASSSGRREGYSSYNEQFF.

The CDR3 DNA sequence: TGCAGTGCTAGAGATGCCGGGCAGCCCTACACTGAAGCTTTCTTT. Its protein product is CSARDAGQPYTEAFF. This chain uses TRBV20-1 with TRBJ1-1; D unclear. The CDR3 is made up of 15 amino acids. V was trimmed by 0 bases and J by 3 bases, leaving 14 bases between them. Germline V CDR1 and CDR2: DFQATT, SNEGSKA (reference sequence).

The table lists this clonotype with a few counts. In nucleotides, the CDR3 is TGTGCCAGCAGCCCCATTAGTGACATTCAGTACTTC. Its protein is CASSPISDIQYF. J is TRBJ2-4 and V is TRBV7-9; unclear D gene. The CDR3 sequence is 12 residues long. V was trimmed by 5 bases and J by 8 bases, leaving 10 bases between them. The germline V gene has CDR1 SEHNR and CDR2 FQNEAQ (reference sequence).

The V call is TRBV7-6, the J call TRBJ1-1, with D hard to call. V was clipped by 1 base and J by 8 bases, with 17 bases between them. The CDR3 is made up of 15 amino acids. Germline CDR1 reads SGHVS; CDR2 reads FNYEAQ. The CDR3 DNA reads as TGTGCCAGCAGCTTAGTGGGTGGGGTCCCGGGGGAAGCTTTCTTT. This gives the protein CASSLVGGVPGEAFF.

This clonotype was seen at least ten times. The CDR3 DNA reads as TGCAGTGCCCCCTTACTAGCGGCTTCCTACAATGAGCAGTTCTTC. This gives the protein CSAPLLAASYNEQFF. The V call is TRBV20-1, the J call TRBJ2-1; TRBD2 matches at 8 bases. CDR1 and CDR2 from the germline V gene are DFQATT and SNEGSKA (reference sequence). The CDR3 sequence is 15 residues long. V shed 6 bases and J 1 base; nucleotides not matched to a gene: 8.

This clonotype has a count of ten or more. The CDR3 bases are TGTGCCAGCAGTTACACGACCCTTGATGAGCAGTTCTTC. Protein product: CASSYTTLDEQFF. This chain uses TRBV28 with TRBJ2-1; unclear D gene. V shed 4 bases and J shed 8 bases, with 12 bases lying between them. The CDR3 is 13 amino acids. Germline loops: CDR1 MDHEN, CDR2 SYDVKM.

CDR3 protein: CASSVESGVAEAFF. The DNA of the CDR3 is TGTGCCAGCAGCGTGGAGTCGGGGGTGGCTGAAGCTTTCTTT. The chain recombines TRBV7-9 with TRBJ1-1, with D perhaps matching TRBD1 (5 bases). The CDR3 spans 14 residues. V lost 5 bases to trimming and J lost 6 bases, with 16 bases between them. Per the germline V gene, CDR1 is SEHNR and CDR2 is FQNEAQ (reference sequence).

The table lists this clonotype with a few counts. The gene calls are TRBV5-6 and TRBJ1-2, with D possibly being TRBD1 (5 bases). The ends were cut back, 4 bases at V and 2 bases at J, with 18 bases in the middle. CDR3 length: 16 residues. Per germline, CDR1 SGHDT and CDR2 YYEEEE. CDR3 nucleotides: TGTGCCAGCAGCCGGGCAGGGACTAATTACAACTATGGCTACACCTTC. Its protein is CASSRAGTNYNYGYTF.

This sequence joins TRBV29-1 and TRBJ2-7, with D perhaps given as TRBD1 or TRBD2 (5 bases each). V lost 4 bases, J lost 2 bases, and 18 bases lay in between. Germline V gene data show CDR1 as SQVTM and CDR2 as ANQGSEA. The CDR3 runs 15 residues. CDR3 residues: CSVVYRGGETYEQYF. CDR3 in DNA: TGCAGCGTTGTGTACCGTGGGGGAGAGACCTACGAGCAGTACTTC.

This clonotype was recorded many times. The chain has TRBV28 and TRBJ2-3; maybe TRBD2 (6 bases). CDR1 is MDHEN, CDR2 SYDVKM, per germline. The CDR3 totals 17 residues. Trimming cost V 3 bases and J 3 bases, with 19 bases left between them. CDR3 bases: TGTGCCAGCAGTTTCGATCTCGGGGGAACCACGACAGATACGCAGTATTTT. Translated, it gives CASSFDLGGTTTDTQYF.